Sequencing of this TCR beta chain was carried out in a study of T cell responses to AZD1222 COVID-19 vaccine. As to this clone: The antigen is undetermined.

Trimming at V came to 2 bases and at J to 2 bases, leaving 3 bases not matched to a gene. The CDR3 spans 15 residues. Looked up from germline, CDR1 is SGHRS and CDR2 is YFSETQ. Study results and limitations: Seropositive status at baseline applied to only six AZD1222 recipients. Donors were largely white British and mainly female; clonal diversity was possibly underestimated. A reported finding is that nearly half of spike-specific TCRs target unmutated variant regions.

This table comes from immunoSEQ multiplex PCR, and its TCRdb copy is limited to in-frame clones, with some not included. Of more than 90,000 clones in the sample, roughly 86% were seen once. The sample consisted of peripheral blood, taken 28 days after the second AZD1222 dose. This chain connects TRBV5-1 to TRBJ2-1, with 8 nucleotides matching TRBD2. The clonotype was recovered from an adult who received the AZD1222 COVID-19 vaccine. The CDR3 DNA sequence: TGCGCCAGCAGCTTCGGGGGGGCCACCTACAATGAGCAGTTCTTC. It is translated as CASSFGGATYNEQFF.